A selection of T cell receptor beta chains follows, all from one sample in a study of cytomegalovirus exposure and HLA in healthy donors. Clones were read by immunoSEQ multiplex PCR, and TCRdb kept only the in-frame ones, dropping some. The sample lists 150,000 to 200,000 clones; around 72% were seen once. Sequenced input: PBMCs. These receptors were collected from a man aged 45-60 years in good health and CMV-seronegative. CDR3s include the opening cysteine and the closing phenylalanine or tryptophan. A D gene is named only where the DNA matches it firmly. Size values are once, few and many counts, or a class for expanded clones, and some rows have none.

TRBV7-2	TRBJ1-1	.	.	TGTGCCAGCAGTTTGGCCCCGGGACTTATGAACACTGAAGCTTTCTTT	CASSLAPGLMNTEAFF
TRBV28	TRBJ1-1	.	.	TGTGCCAGCAGTTCGCGTTCGCCGGGACATTACACTGAAGCTTTCTTT	CASSSRSPGHYTEAFF
TRBV10-2	TRBJ2-3	TRBD2	.	TGCGCCAGCAGACTAGCGGGGGGGAGGACAGATACGCAGTATTTT	CASRLAGGRTDTQYF
TRBV6-5	TRBJ2-6	.	.	TGTGCCAGCAGTTGGACGACAGTCTCTGGGGCCAACGTCCTGACTTTC	CASSWTTVSGANVLTF
TRBV5-1	TRBJ1-1	TRBD1	.	TGCGCCAGCAGCTTGGCCCGACAGGGGGTCACTGAAGCTTTCTTT	CASSLARQGVTEAFF
TRBV2	TRBJ1-2	.	.	TGTGCCAGCAGTGGATTAATCAATGAGGGCTACACCTTC	CASSGLINEGYTF
TRBV28	TRBJ2-5	TRBD2	once	TGTGCCAGCAGTTTACCCAGCGGGGGAAAGACCCAGTACTTC	CASSLPSGGKTQYF
TRBV18	TRBJ2-7	.	.	TGTGCCAGCTCACCAAACGGAGCCTACGAGCAGTACTTC	CASSPNGAYEQYF
TRBV27	TRBJ2-1	.	.	TGTGCCAGCAGGAGGGGGGGTAGCGCCTACAATGAGCAGTTCTTC	CASRRGGSAYNEQFF
TRBV25-1	TRBJ1-4	TRBD1	.	TGTGCCAGCACCTCAACAGGGGGCGAGCTGTTTTTT	CASTSTGGELFF
TRBV18	TRBJ2-5	.	.	TGTGCCAGCTCACCACGCGCCCACCAAGAGACCCAGTACTTC	CASSPRAHQETQYF
TRBV18	TRBJ1-1	.	few	TGTGCCAGCTCATCGCTAGGCACTGAAGCTTTCTTT	CASSSLGTEAFF
TRBV27	TRBJ1-2	.	.	TGTGCCAGCAGTCCTCGATCGCGGTATGGCTACACCTTC	CASSPRSRYGYTF
TRBV12-5	TRBJ2-1	.	.	TGTGCTAGTGGCATGACGGACGGGACCTACAATGAGCAGTTCTTC	CASGMTDGTYNEQFF
TRBV19	TRBJ1-1	.	.	TGTGCCAGTAGTATGTTTACAGAGAGTGCTGAAGCTTTCTTT	CASSMFTESAEAFF
TRBV7-9	TRBJ1-6	TRBD1	.	TGTGCCAGCAGCCCCGGACAGGGGAGCTCCTATAATTCACCCCTCCACTTT	CASSPGQGSSYNSPLHF
TRBV19	TRBJ1-3	TRBD1	.	TGTGCCAGTACCATCGGGACAGGGTTCTCTGGAAACACCATATATTTT	CASTIGTGFSGNTIYF
TRBV14	TRBJ1-1	.	.	TGTGCCAGCAGCCTAACGGCAGGGCTGGTTAGTGAAGCTTTCTTT	CASSLTAGLVSEAFF
TRBV9	TRBJ2-7	.	.	TGTGCCAGCAGCGCCTTCCTCGAGGGGGACGAGCAGTACTTC	CASSAFLEGDEQYF
TRBV19	TRBJ2-2	TRBD2	.	TGTGCCAGTAGTATAGGCGGGGGGCGGACGAACACCGGGGAGCTGTTTTTT	CASSIGGGRTNTGELFF
TRBV9	TRBJ2-7	.	.	TGTGCCAGCAGCGCTGGAGGAGATTGGGCCTACGAGCAGTACTTC	CASSAGGDWAYEQYF
TRBV10-1	TRBJ1-2	.	.	TGCGCCAGCAGGCGGGTCTCGGGGTATGGCTACACCTTC	CASRRVSGYGYTF
TRBV28	TRBJ1-3	.	.	TGTGCCAGCAAGTTGGACGGGAGCTCTGGAAACACCATATATTTT	CASKLDGSSGNTIYF
TRBV19	TRBJ1-2	.	few	TGTGCCAGTAGTATAGGAACAGGGAACGGCTACACCTTC	CASSIGTGNGYTF
TRBV4-2	TRBJ2-7	TRBD2	.	TGTGCCAGCAGCCAAGATCTAGGACTAGCGGGGGGCTTCTCCTACGAGCAGTACTTC	CASSQDLGLAGGFSYEQYF
TRBV6-1	TRBJ2-5	TRBD1	.	TGTGCCAGCAGTGAAAACAGGGGCTCGGGGGAGACCCAGTACTTC	CASSENRGSGETQYF
TRBV19	TRBJ1-2	TRBD1	.	TGTGCCAGTATCCCGGAAGGAGGGACAGCTTCCTATGGCTACACCTTC	CASIPEGGTASYGYTF
TRBV5-4	TRBJ2-7	TRBD1	.	TGTGCCAGCAGCATGACCCGTGACAGGGGCTACGAGCAGTACTTC	CASSMTRDRGYEQYF
TRBV6-5	TRBJ1-1	.	.	TGTGCCAGCAGTCGAGCCCAAGCCGTAAAAGCTTTCTTT	CASSRAQAVKAFF
TRBV7-9	TRBJ1-1	.	.	TGTGCCAGCAGCTTAGGACAGACCCGGCCGAACACTGAAGCTTTCTTT	CASSLGQTRPNTEAFF
TRBV28	TRBJ1-2	.	.	TGTGCCAGCAGTTTACAGGGTAACTATGGCTACACCTTC	CASSLQGNYGYTF
TRBV7-2	TRBJ1-2	TRBD1	.	TGTGCCAGCAGCTTCCGGACAGGGGGAGTGCAAGGCTACACCTTC	CASSFRTGGVQGYTF